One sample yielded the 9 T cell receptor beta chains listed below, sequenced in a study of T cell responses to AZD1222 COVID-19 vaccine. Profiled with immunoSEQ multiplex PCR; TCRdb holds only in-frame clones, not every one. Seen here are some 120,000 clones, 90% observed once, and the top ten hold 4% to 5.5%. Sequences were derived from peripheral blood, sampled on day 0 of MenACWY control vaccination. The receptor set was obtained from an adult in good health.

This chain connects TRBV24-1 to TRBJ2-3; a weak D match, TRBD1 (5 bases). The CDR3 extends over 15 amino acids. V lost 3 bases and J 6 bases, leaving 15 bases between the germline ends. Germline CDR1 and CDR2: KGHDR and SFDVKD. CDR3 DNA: TGTGCCACCAGTGATCCGCCAACAGGTGGGGATACGCAGTATTTT. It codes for CATSDPPTGGDTQYF.

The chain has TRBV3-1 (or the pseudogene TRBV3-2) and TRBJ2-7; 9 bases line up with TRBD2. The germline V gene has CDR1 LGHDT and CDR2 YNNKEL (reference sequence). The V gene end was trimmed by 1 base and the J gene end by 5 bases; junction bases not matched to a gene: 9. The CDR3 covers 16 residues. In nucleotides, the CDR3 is TGTGCCAGCAGCCAAGGTCGCGGGAGGGCCGTCAACGAGCAGTACTTC. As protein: CASSQGRGRAVNEQYF.

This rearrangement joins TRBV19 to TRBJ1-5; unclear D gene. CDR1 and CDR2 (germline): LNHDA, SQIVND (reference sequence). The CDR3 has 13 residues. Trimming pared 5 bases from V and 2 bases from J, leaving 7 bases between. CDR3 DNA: TGTGCCAGTAGTGATGGTGGCAATCAGCCCCAGCATTTT. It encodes CASSDGGNQPQHF.

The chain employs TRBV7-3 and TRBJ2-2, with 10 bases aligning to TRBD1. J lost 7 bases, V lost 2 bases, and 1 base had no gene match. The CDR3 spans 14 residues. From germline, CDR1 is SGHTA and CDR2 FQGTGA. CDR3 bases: TGTGCCAGCAGCTTAGGGACAGGGGTCGGGGAGCTGTTTTTT. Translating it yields CASSLGTGVGELFF.

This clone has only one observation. The CDR3 spells CASSLSYTDTQYF. CDR3 bases: TGTGCCAGCAGTTTGTCCTACACAGATACGCAGTATTTT. This chain uses TRBV12-3 or TRBV12-4 with TRBJ2-3; D remains ambiguous. This CDR3 comprises 13 residues. Deletions cut 3 bases from V and 2 bases from J, with 6 bases between.

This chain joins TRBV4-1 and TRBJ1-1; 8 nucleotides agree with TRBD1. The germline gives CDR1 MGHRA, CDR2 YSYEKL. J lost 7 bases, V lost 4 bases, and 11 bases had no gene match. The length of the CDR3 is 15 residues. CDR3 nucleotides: TGCGCCAGCAGCCGAACGGGACAGGCAGACGTTGAAGCTTTCTTT. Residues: CASSRTGQADVEAFF.

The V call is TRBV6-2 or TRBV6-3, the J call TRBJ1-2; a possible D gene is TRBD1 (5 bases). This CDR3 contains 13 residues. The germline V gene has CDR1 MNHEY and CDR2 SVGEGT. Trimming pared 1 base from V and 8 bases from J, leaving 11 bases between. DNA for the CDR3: TGTGCCAGCAGTTACTTCAGGGATTCAGGCTACACCTTC. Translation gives CASSYFRDSGYTF.

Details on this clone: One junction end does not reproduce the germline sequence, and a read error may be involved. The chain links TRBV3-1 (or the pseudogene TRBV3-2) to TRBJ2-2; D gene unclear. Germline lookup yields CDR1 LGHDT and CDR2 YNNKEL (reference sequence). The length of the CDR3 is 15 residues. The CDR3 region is CASRQDLRAAGELFF. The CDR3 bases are TGTGCCAGCAGACAAGATTTAAGGGCCGCCGGGGAGCTGTTTTTT.

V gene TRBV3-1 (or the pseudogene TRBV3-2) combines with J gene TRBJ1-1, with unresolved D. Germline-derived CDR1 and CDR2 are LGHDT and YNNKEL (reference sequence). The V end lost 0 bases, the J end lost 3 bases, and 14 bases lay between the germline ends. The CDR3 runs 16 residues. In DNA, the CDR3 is TGTGCCAGCAGCCAAGAAGGCAGGCTGATGGACACTGAAGCTTTCTTT. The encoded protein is CASSQEGRLMDTEAFF.